This TCR beta chain was sequenced in a study of cytomegalovirus exposure and HLA in healthy donors. Study findings and constraints: Altogether, 150 to 200 TCR beta chains were recorded as cytomegalovirus-associated.

Germline V gene data show CDR1 as MDHEN and CDR2 as SYDVKM. The CDR3 runs to 16 residues. With V trimmed by 3 bases and J by 1 base, 5 bases remained unmatched. About this clone itself: Antigen unknown.

Use of 60 Vbeta and 13 Jbeta primers characterized the PCR. Sequencing was performed with immunoSEQ multiplex PCR; in TCRdb, only in-frame clones are kept and a portion is missing. The sample includes about 130,000 clones, approximately 80% of them seen just once. The V gene is TRBV28, the J gene TRBJ2-1; 8 bases align to TRBD2. The sequence was obtained from a female donor in good health and CMV-seronegative. Sequenced input: PBMCs. In nucleotides, the CDR3 is TGTGCCAGCAGTTTGAGGGTAGCGGGATCCTACAATGAGCAGTTCTTC. Its translation is CASSLRVAGSYNEQFF. The full variable domain, with the rest looked up from reference TRBV28 and TRBJ2-1, is DVKVTQSSRYLVKRTGEKVFLECVQDMDHENMFWYRQDPGLGLRLIYFSYDVKMKEKGDIPEGYSVSREKKERFSLILESASTNQTSMYLCASSLRVAGSYNEQFFGPGTRLTVL.